This passage covers 7 T cell receptor beta chains from one sample sequenced in a study of tumor and adjacent non-tumor tissue in lung cancer. TCRbeta libraries were built with three rounds of nested PCR, modified from ARM-PCR. TCRdb independently ran MiXCR on the multiplex PCR reads; one entry per CDR3 protein. The sample has some 99,000 distinct CDR3 sequences, roughly three fifths seen once; the top ten hold 15% to 20%. The template was RNA from unsorted bulk tissue. This non-tumor lung sample came from over 3 cm beyond the tumor edge. Sequencing was done on a sample of distant non-tumor lung tissue. These TCRs come from a man aged 60 to 69 with non-small cell lung cancer.

This clonotype came up many times. The chain has TRBV5-5 and TRBJ2-7; 10 positions agree with TRBD2. Per germline, CDR1 SGHKS and CDR2 YYEKEE (reference sequence). J was trimmed by 1 base and V by 4 bases; bases with no gene match: 5. The CDR3 extends over 15 amino acids. The CDR3 reads CASSRSSGGSYEQYF. The CDR3 bases are TGTGCCAGCAGCCGGTCTAGCGGGGGATCCTACGAGCAGTACTTC. Drawing the rest from reference TRBV5-5 and TRBJ2-7, the complete variable domain is DAGVTQSPTHLIKTRGQQVTLRCSPISGHKSVSWYQQVLGQGPQFIFQYYEKEERGRGNFPDRFSARQFPNYSSELNVNALLLGDSALYLCASSRSSGGSYEQYFGPGTRLTVT.

This clonotype was detected only a few times. One base away lies a much larger clone, so this may be a sequencing read error. This chain uses TRBV7-9 with TRBJ2-1, with 13 bases that match TRBD2. The CDR3 runs to 14 residues. Germline assignment: CDR1 SEHNR and CDR2 FQNEAQ (reference sequence). The CDR3 is CDSSLLLAGGALFF. In DNA form, the CDR3 reads TGTGACAGCAGCTTATTACTAGCGGGGGGGGCGCTGTTCTTC.

This clonotype was observed a handful of times. A read error may account for a junction end that differs from germline. This chain joins TRBV4-1 and TRBJ1-1; D is possibly TRBD1 (6 bases). Per the germline V gene, CDR1 is MGHRA and CDR2 is YSYEKL. The CDR3 covers 13 residues. DNA of the CDR3: TGCGCAAGCACAGGCACAGGGAACACTGAAGCTTCCTTT. It encodes CASTGTGNTEASF.

For this clonotype: The CDR3 does not close with the conserved phenylalanine or tryptophan, likely indicating a read error. The V and J genes are TRBV12-3 or TRBV12-4 and TRBJ2-1; no definite D call. This CDR3 comprises 13 residues. CDR3 sequence (DNA): TGTGCCAGTAGTTTAGAGCCAGCAAATGAGCAGTTCTTA. This translates into CASSLEPANEQFL.

This chain links TRBV7-2 with TRBJ2-5; 7 bases are a match to TRBD2. Trimming took 4 bases from V and 1 from J; bases not matched to a gene: 12. The V gene's germline CDR1 is SGHTA and CDR2 FQGNSA. The CDR3 contains 17 residues. The CDR3 loop reads CASSSSTSVYLQETQYF. The CDR3 DNA sequence: TGTGCCAGCAGCTCCTCAACTAGCGTATACCTCCAAGAGACCCAGTACTTC.

This clonotype was observed a single time. A much larger clone lies one base from this, so it may be a read error. This likely comes from a read error, as the CDR3 has no conserved phenylalanine or tryptophan at its end. V gene TRBV5-1 combines with J gene TRBJ2-7; D is uncertain. The V and J ends lost 3 bases and 3 bases respectively, with 4 bases between them. The CDR3 is made up of 11 amino acids. Germline V gene data show CDR1 as SGHRS and CDR2 as YFSETQ. The CDR3 loop is CASSYDYEQYS. In DNA form, the CDR3 reads TGCGCCAGCAGCTACGACTACGAGCAGTACTCC.

Points on this clonotype: A read error may explain this, as a much larger clone is one base away. V is TRBV7-8 and J is TRBJ2-3, with TRBD2 identical over 8 bases. The CDR3 has 16 residues. With 4 bases clipped from V and 0 bases from J, the junction kept 6 bases outside the gene matches. The germline gives CDR1 SGHVS, CDR2 FQNEAQ. The CDR3 loop reads CASSSLPGGSTDTQYF. CDR3 coding DNA: TGTGCCAGCAGCTCGCTCCCGGGGGGGAGCACAGATACGCAGTATTTT.